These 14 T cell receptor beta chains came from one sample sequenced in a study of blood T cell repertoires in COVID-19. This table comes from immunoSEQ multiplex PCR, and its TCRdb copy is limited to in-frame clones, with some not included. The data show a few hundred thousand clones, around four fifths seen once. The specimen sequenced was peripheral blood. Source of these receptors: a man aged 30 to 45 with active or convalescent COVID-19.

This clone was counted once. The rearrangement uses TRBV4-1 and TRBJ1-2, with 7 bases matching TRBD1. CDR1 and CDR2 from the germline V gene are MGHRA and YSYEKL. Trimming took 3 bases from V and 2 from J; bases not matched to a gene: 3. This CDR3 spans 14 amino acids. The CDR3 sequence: CASSQPGQNYGYTF. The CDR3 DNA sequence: TGCGCCAGCAGCCAGCCGGGACAGAACTATGGCTACACCTTC.

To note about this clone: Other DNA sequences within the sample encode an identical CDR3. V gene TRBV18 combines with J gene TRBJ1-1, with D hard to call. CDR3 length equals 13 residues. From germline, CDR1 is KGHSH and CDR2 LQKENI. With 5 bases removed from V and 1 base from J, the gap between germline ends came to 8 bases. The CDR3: CASSTGRNTEAFF. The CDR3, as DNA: TGTGCCAGCTCAACGGGTAGGAACACTGAAGCTTTCTTT.

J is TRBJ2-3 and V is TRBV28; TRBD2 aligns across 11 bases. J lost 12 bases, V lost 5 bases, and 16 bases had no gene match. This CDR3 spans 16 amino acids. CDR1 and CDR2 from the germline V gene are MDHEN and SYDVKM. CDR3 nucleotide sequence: TGTGCCAGCAGTAATCTCTTAGCGGGAGGGTCTCCGGCCCAGTATTTT. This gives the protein CASSNLLAGGSPAQYF.

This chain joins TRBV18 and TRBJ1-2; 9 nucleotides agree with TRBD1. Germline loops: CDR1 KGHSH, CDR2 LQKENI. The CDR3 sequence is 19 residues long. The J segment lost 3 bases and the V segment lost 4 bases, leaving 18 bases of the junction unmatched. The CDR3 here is CASSLRLLQQGALDYGYTF. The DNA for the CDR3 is TGTGCCAGCTCACTACGACTTTTACAACAGGGGGCGCTAGACTATGGCTACACCTTC.

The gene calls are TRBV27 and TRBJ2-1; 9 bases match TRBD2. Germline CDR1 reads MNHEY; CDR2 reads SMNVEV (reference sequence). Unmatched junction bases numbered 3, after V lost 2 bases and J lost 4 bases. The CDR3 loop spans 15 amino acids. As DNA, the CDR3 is TGTGCCAGCAGTTTAGGCGGGGGGGCATACAATGAGCAGTTCTTC. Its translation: CASSLGGGAYNEQFF.

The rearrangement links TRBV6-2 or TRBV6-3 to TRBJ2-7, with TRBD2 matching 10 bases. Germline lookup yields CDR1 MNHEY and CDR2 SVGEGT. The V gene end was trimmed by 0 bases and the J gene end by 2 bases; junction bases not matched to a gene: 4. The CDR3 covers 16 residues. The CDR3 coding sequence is TGTGCCAGCAGTTACTCACCGGGACTAGCGACCTACGAGCAGTACTTC. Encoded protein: CASSYSPGLATYEQYF.

This CDR3 is CASSQAATNTGELFF. CDR3 DNA sequence: TGCGCCAGCAGCCAGGCGGCAACGAACACCGGGGAGCTGTTTTTT. The V and J genes are TRBV4-3 and TRBJ2-2; D unresolved. Germline CDR1 reads LGHNA; CDR2 reads YSLEER. The germline V and J ends were trimmed by 3 bases and 0 bases, with 8 bases remaining between them. This CDR3 is built from 15 residues.

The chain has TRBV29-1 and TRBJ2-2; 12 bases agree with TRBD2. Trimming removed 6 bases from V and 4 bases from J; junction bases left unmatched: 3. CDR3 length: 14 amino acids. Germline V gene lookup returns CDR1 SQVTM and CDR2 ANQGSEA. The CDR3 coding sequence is TGCAGCGTCCTAGCGGGGGGGATCACCGGGGAGCTGTTTTTT. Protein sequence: CSVLAGGITGELFF.

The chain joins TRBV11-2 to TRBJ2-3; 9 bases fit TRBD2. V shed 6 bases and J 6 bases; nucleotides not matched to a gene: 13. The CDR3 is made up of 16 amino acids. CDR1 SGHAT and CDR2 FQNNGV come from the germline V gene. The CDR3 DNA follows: TGTGCCAGCAGAAGACCGGGACTAGCCCCGACGGATACGCAGTATTTT. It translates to CASRRPGLAPTDTQYF.

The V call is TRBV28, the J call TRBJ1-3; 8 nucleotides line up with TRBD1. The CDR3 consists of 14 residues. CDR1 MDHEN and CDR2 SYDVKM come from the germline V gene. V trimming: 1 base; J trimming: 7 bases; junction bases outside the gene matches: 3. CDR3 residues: CASSLFYRGNTIYF. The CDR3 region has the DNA TGTGCCAGCAGTTTATTTTACAGGGGGAACACCATATATTTT.

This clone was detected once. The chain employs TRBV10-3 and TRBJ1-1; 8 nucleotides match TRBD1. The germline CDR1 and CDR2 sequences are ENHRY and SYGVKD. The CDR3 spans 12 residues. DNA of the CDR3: TGTGGGACAGGGAAGAGTATCGCTGAAGCTTTCTTT. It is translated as CGTGKSIAEAFF.

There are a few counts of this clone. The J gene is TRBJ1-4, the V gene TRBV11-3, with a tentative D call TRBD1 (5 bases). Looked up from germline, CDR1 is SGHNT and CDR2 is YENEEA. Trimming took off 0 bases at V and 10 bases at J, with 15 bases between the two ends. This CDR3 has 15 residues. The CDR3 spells CASSLETGEDPKLFF. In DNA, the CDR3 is TGTGCCAGCAGCTTAGAGACGGGGGAAGATCCAAAACTGTTTTTT.

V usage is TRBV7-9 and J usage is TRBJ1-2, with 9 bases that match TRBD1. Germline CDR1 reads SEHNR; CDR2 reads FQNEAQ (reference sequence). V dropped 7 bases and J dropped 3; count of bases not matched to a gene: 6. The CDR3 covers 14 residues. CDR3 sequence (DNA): TGTGCCAGCAACAAACAGGGGGCTGACTATGGCTACACCTTC. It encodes CASNKQGADYGYTF.

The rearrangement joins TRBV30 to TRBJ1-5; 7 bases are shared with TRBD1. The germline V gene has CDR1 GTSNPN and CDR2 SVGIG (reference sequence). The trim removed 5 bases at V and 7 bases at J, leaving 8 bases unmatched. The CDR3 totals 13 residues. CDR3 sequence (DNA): TGTGCCTGGGCGGACAGGCAGGGACAGCCCCAGCATTTT. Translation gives CAWADRQGQPQHF.